The entry below gives a single T cell receptor (beta chain) sequence along with its context. Its antigen is unknown. No clone much larger than this one lies a single base away; base qualities are absent. The data stem from a study of OX40 agonist ivuxolimab in advanced cancers. Turning to the overall study: The costimulatory receptor OX40 (CD134) was targeted by ivuxolimab, a fully human IgG2 agonistic monoclonal antibody. Patients were allowed to have had prior anti-PD-1, anti-PD-L1 or anti-CTLA-4 therapy, and approximately 43% of the dose-escalation patients had previously received checkpoint inhibitors. Intravenous ivuxolimab was administered to patients every 2 weeks at six dose levels: 0.01, 0.1, 0.3, 1.5, 3 and 10 mg/kg. The paper reports the monotherapy dose-escalation portion (N of about 50 patients) of the phase I ivuxolimab trial. In the dose-escalation cohort, approximately 80% of patients were male, and the mean age was 60 years with a range of roughly 20 to 85. The point of sequencing TCRbeta in the periphery was to test whether ivuxolimab changed TCR sequence diversity and drove clonal T-cell expansion. Partial responses were achieved by three dose-escalation patients, of whom one had hepatocellular carcinoma and two had cutaneous melanoma. Of the roughly 51 dose-escalation patients, hepatocellular carcinoma was present in about 20, melanoma in some 15, renal cell carcinoma in 9 and head and neck cancer in 9.

Study-level results and caveats: At doses of 0.1 to 3.0 mg/kg, clonal expansion of both CD4+ and CD8+ T cells in blood was seen between baseline and week 6. Antigen specificity was not determined for the clonally expanded peripheral T cells. After ivuxolimab, expanded clones were on average more numerous among CD8+ T cells than among CD4+ T cells. Low levels of normalized T-cell clonal expansion were also seen in some nonresponding patients. In the 0.1-3.0 mg/kg groups, partial responders were among the patients with the lowest normalized peripheral clonal expansion, particularly in CD8+ T cells.

The germline V gene gives CDR1 as SNHLY and CDR2 as FYNNEI. The CDR3 has 14 amino acids, counting the end cysteine and phenylalanine. Solely the CDR3 DNA is kept, with 42 bases framed from the first base. Trimming at the junction amounts to 7 bases on V and 4 bases on J, and the germline ends lie 15 bases apart. The trial excluded patients who had a history of autoimmune disease or who were on systemic immunosuppression. Peripheral blood for TCR sequencing was collected from all dose cohorts at baseline, on cycle 4 day 1, and on cycle 7 day 1. Samples were obtained from an open-label, multicenter, first-in-human phase I dose-escalation trial of ivuxolimab. Adults with locally advanced or metastatic head and neck squamous cell, hepatocellular, melanoma or renal cell carcinoma were enrolled in the trial. Before TCR sequencing, CD4+ T cells and CD8+ T cells were sorted from peripheral blood as separate populations.

To sequence the TCRbeta CDR3 region, genomic DNA was isolated from the sorted cells. TCRbeta CDR3 regions were sequenced using the immunoSEQ Assay. TCRdb obtained this table from immuneACCESS and retained in-frame rearrangements with V and J assigned. These tables miss some clones; where compared with another copy, unresolved V genes account for less than half of the shortfall, and the remainder is unexplained. Across this sample there are 50,000 or so clones, with 70% to 90% seen only once. The biggest ten clones account for around 0.6% of the sample. The receptor chain draws on TRBV2 and TRBJ2-3; TRBD2 is perhaps the D gene, given 6 matching bases. The source was CD4+ or CD8+ T cells sorted from blood, collected in a trial of the OX40 agonist ivuxolimab. The source of this sequence is an adult with an advanced solid tumor such as melanoma, head and neck, liver or kidney cancer. The CDR3 amino acid sequence is: CASTPRRGADTQYF. The sequenced DNA is TGTGCCAGCACTCCTCGGCGGGGTGCAGATACGCAGTATTTT.